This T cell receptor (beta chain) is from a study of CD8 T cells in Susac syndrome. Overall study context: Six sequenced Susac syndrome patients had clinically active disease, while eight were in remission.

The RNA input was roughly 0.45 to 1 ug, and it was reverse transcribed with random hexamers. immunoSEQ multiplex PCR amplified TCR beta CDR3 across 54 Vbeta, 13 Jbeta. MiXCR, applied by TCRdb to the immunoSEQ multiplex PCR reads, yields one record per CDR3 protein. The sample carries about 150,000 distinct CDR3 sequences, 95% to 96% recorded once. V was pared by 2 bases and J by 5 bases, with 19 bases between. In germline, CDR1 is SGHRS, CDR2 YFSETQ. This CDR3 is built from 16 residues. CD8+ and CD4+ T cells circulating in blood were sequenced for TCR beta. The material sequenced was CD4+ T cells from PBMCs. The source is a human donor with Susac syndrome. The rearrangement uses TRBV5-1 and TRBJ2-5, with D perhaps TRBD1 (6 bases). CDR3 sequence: CASSFHGQGIEETQYF. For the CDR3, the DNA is TGCGCCAGCAGCTTTCACGGGCAGGGGATAGAGGAGACCCAGTACTTC.